The 9 T cell receptor beta chains below were found in one sample sequenced in a study of T cell responses to AZD1222 COVID-19 vaccine. Clones were read by immunoSEQ multiplex PCR, and TCRdb kept only the in-frame ones, dropping some. This sample has about 200,000 clones; about 94% occur once, and the top ten carry roughly 1%. The material sequenced was peripheral blood, taken 28 days after the second AZD1222 dose. The origin of the receptors is an adult who received the AZD1222 COVID-19 vaccine.

In this sample, this clone turned up once. This chain connects TRBV6-5 to TRBJ1-4, with a tentative D call TRBD1 (5 bases). The V gene lost 2 bases and the J gene lost 6 bases, with 10 bases spanning the gap. From germline, CDR1 is MNHEY and CDR2 SVGAGI. This CDR3 has 14 residues. The CDR3 loop reads CASSYLGVHEKLFF. Written as DNA, the CDR3 is TGTGCCAGCAGTTACCTAGGGGTGCATGAAAAACTGTTTTTT.

The chain carries TRBV18 and TRBJ2-5, with D possibly matching TRBD1 (6 bases). This CDR3 region has 14 residues. Germline V gene sequence: CDR1 KGHSH, CDR2 LQKENI. The V end was cut by 6 bases, the J end by 1 base, with 12 bases between. CDR3 in DNA: TGTGCCAGCTCGTCTGGACAGCTCCAAGAGACCCAGTACTTC. Translating it yields CASSSGQLQETQYF.

The chain is built from TRBV5-4 and TRBJ1-2, with 7 bases fitting TRBD1. The germline gives CDR1 SGHNT, CDR2 YYREEE (reference sequence). The CDR3 totals 18 residues. V was clipped by 0 bases and J by 5 bases; unmatched bases: 16. In DNA, the CDR3 is TGTGCCAGCAGCTTGGGATCTATTGCGACAGGGCCGCCTTATGGCTACACCTTC. Residues: CASSLGSIATGPPYGYTF.

The V and J genes are TRBV11-1 and TRBJ2-3, with a tentative D call TRBD2 (6 bases). Trimming removed 5 bases at V and 0 bases at J, with 9 bases between. Germline CDR1 SGHAT, CDR2 FQDESV (reference sequence). CDR3 length: 14 amino acids. The CDR3 coding sequence is TGTGCCAGCAGCCCGGGGGTTAGCACAGATACGCAGTATTTT. Protein sequence: CASSPGVSTDTQYF.

This chain joins TRBV9 and TRBJ2-2, with TRBD2 matching over 7 bases. There are 16 residues in the CDR3. V dropped 4 bases and J dropped 1; count of bases not matched to a gene: 7. The germline gives CDR1 SGDLS, CDR2 YYNGEE. This CDR3 is CASSPFERGNTGELFF. CDR3 sequence (DNA): TGTGCCAGCAGCCCTTTCGAGCGGGGGAACACCGGGGAGCTGTTTTTT.

This chain connects TRBV15 to TRBJ2-1; TRBD1 might be the D (6 bases). The germline V gene has CDR1 LNHNV and CDR2 YYDKDF (reference sequence). Trimming pared 3 bases from V and 4 bases from J, leaving 13 bases between. The CDR3 runs 15 residues. The CDR3 nucleotides read TGTGCCACCAGCAGCCAGGGGATTTTTTACAATGAGCAGTTCTTC. Amino acids: CATSSQGIFYNEQFF.

The chain links TRBV3-1 (or the pseudogene TRBV3-2) to TRBJ1-2; D might be TRBD1 (6 bases). The length of the CDR3 is 13 residues. Germline loops: CDR1 LGHDT, CDR2 YNNKEL (reference sequence). The ends were cut back, 3 bases at V and 4 bases at J, with 9 bases in the middle. The CDR3 DNA sequence: TGTGCCAGCAGCCACCCACAGGGCTATGGCTACACCTTC. Protein product: CASSHPQGYGYTF.

This chain links TRBV6-5 with TRBJ2-7; D may be TRBD1 (5 bases). Germline V lookup: CDR1 MNHEY, CDR2 SVGAGI. This CDR3 region has 12 residues. Deletions cut 6 bases from V and 4 bases from J, with 10 bases between. Here the CDR3 reads CASRGLRYEQYF. Here the CDR3 DNA reads TGTGCCAGCAGGGGGCTTCGGTACGAGCAGTACTTC.

V usage is TRBV4-2 and J usage is TRBJ2-2, with D possibly matching TRBD2 (6 bases). CDR1 LGHNA and CDR2 YNFKEQ come from the germline V gene. The length of the CDR3 is 16 residues. V lost 2 bases and J 4 bases, leaving 14 bases between the germline ends. CDR3 residues: CASSQKGGVGTGELFF. CDR3 bases: TGTGCCAGCAGCCAAAAAGGCGGGGTTGGCACCGGGGAGCTGTTTTTT.